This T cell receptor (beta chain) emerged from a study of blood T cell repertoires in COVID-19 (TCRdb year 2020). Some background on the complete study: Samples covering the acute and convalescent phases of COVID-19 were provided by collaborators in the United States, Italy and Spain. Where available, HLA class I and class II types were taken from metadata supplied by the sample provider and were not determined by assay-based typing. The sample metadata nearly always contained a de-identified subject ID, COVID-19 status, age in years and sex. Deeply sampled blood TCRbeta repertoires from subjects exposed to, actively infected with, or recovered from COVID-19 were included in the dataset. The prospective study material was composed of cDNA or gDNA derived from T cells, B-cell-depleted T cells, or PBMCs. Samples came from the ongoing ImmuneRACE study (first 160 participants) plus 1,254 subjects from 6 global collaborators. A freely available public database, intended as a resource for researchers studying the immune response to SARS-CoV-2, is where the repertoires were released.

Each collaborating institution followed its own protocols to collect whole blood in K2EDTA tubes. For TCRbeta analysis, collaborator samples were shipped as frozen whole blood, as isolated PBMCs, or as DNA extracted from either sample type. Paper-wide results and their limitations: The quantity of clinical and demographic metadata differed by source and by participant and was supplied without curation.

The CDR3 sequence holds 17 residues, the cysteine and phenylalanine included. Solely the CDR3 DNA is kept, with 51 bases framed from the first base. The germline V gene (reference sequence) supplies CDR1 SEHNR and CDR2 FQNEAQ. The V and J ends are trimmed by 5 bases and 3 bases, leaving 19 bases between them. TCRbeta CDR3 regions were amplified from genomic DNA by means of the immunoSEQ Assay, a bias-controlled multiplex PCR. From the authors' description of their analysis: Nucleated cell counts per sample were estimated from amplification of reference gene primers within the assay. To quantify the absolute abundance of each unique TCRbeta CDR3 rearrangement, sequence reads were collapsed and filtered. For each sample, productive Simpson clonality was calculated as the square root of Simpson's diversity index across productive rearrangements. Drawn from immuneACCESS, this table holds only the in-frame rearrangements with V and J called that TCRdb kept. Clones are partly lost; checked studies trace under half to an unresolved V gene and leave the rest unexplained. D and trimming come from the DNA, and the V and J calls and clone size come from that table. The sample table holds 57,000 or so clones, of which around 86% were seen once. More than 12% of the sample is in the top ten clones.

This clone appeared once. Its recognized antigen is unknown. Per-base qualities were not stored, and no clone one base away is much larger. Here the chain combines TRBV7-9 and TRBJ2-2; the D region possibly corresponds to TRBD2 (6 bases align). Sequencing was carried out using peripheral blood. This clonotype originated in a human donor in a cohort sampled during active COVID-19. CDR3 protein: CASSPWTTQFHTGELFF. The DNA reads TGTGCCAGCAGCCCCTGGACTACACAGTTTCACACCGGGGAGCTGTTTTTT.